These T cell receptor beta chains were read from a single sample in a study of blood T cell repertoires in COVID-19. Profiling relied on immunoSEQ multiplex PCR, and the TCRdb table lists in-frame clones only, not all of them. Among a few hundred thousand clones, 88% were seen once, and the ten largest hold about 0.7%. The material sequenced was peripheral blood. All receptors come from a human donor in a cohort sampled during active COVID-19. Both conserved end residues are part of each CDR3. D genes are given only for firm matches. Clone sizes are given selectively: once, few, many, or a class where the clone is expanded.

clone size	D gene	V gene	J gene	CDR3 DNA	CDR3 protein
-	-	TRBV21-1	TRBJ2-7	TGTGCCAGCAGCAAAGCGAGCGGGATTCCCTACGAGCAGTACTTC	CASSKASGIPYEQYF
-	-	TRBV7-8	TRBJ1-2	TGTGCCAGCAGCTTAGCTGGTGAGGGTATGGGCTATGGCTACACCTTC	CASSLAGEGMGYGYTF
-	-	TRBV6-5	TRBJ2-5	TGTGCCAGCACCTCAGGCCGATATCAAGAGACCCAGTACTTC	CASTSGRYQETQYF
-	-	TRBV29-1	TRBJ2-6	TGCAGCGTTGACAGTTCTGGGGCCAACGTCCTGACTTTC	CSVDSSGANVLTF
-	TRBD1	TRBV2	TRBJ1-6	TGTGCCAGAACTCCAGACAGGGGGCCTTCACCCCTCCACTTT	CARTPDRGPSPLHF
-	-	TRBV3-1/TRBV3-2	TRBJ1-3	TGTGCCAGCAGCCTACACTCGAGCGGGGACCCTGGAAACACCATATATTTT	CASSLHSSGDPGNTIYF
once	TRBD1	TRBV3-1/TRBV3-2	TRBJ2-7	TGTGCCAGCAGCCAGCCTCGGGACAGGTCCTACGAGCAGTACTTC	CASSQPRDRSYEQYF
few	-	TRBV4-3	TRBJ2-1	TGCGCCAGCAGCCCCGAGAGGAGCTCCTACAATGAGCAGTTCTTC	CASSPERSSYNEQFF
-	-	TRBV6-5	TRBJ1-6	TGTGCCAGCAGTTACTCCCAGGGACTTTATAATTCACCCCTCCACTTT	CASSYSQGLYNSPLHF
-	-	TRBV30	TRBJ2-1	TGTGCCTGTTACCGGACAGCCTACAATGAGCAGTTCTTC	CACYRTAYNEQFF
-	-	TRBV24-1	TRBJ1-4	TGTGCCACCAGTGATTTGGGGCAGCTTAATGAAAAACTGTTTTTT	CATSDLGQLNEKLFF
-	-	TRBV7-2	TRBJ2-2	TGTGCCAGCAGCCCCCAGGGGAACACCGGGGAGCTGTTTTTT	CASSPQGNTGELFF
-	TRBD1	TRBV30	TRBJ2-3	TGTGCCTGGAGGGATTACCTCGGCAGGGGGCGGGCAGATACGCAGTATTTT	CAWRDYLGRGRADTQYF
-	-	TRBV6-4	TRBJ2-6	TGTGCCAGCAGTCCGGGAGCTAACTCTGGGGCCAACGTCCTGACTTTC	CASSPGANSGANVLTF
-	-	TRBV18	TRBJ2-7	TGTGCCAGCTCGCCCTACGGGAGTACGAGGGAGCAGTACTTC	CASSPYGSTREQYF
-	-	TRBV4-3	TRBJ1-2	TGCGCCAGCAGCCAAGAAGGACAGACGAATTCTTATGGCTACACCTTC	CASSQEGQTNSYGYTF
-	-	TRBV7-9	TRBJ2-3	TGTGCCAGCAGCGCGATGGGACAACACACAGATACGCAGTATTTT	CASSAMGQHTDTQYF
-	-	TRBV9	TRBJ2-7	TGTGCCAGCAGCGTAAACCCCCAAGGCAGGGGTTACGAGCAGTACTTC	CASSVNPQGRGYEQYF
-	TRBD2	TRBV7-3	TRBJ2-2	TGTGCCAGCAGCTCCCTGGGGGGAAGCGGGAGGCCCCCGGACACCGGGGAGCTGTTTTTT	CASSSLGGSGRPPDTGELFF
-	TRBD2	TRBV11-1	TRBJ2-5	TGTGCCAGCAGCTTAGTTCTAGCGGGAGGGGTGGAGACCCAGTACTTC	CASSLVLAGGVETQYF
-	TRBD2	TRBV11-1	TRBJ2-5	TGTGCCAGCACCCTAAGGCTAGCGGGAGGAAAGGAGACCCAGTACTTC	CASTLRLAGGKETQYF
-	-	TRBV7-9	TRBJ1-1	TGTGCCAGCAGCCGAGGGGACATCCCAGCTTTCTTT	CASSRGDIPAFF
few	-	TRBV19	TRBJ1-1	TGTGCCAGTAGAGGGGCAGGGTATAAGGGTGAAGCTTTCTTT	CASRGAGYKGEAFF
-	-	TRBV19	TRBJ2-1	TGTGCCAGTAGTTCCGGGACTTTTTCCCAATACAATGAGCAGTTCTTC	CASSSGTFSQYNEQFF
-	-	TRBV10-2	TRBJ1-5	TGCGCCAGCAGTGCTGTATCCCCCAATCAGCCCCAGCATTTT	CASSAVSPNQPQHF
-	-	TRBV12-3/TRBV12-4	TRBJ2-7	TGTGCCAGCAGTTCCGGGATCTCCTACGAGCAGTACTTC	CASSSGISYEQYF
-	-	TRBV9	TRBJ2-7	TGTGCCAGCAGCCAGACTCAGGGCCACGAGCAGTACTTC	CASSQTQGHEQYF
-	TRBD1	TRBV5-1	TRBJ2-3	TGCGCCAGCAGCTGGCAGAGAGGACAGGATTTCGATACGCAGTATTTT	CASSWQRGQDFDTQYF
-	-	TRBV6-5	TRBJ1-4	TGTGCCAGCAGTTATACGACCCCGGGAAAACTGTTTTTT	CASSYTTPGKLFF
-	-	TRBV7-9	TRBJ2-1	TGTGCCAGCAGCGGTGGACTCGTGAGCTCCTACAATGAGCAGTTCTTC	CASSGGLVSSYNEQFF
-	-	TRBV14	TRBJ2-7	TGTGCCAGCAGCCCGCGGGATTCCTACTACGAGCAGTACTTC	CASSPRDSYYEQYF
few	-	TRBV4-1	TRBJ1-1	TGCGCCAGCAGCCAGGACCTTGGGACACTGGCTTTCTTT	CASSQDLGTLAFF
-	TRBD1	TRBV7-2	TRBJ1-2	TGTGCCAGCAGCGGGCCAGGGGGCGACTATGGCTACACCTTC	CASSGPGGDYGYTF
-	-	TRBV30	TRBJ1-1	TGTGGAGGGCTGAACACTGAAGCTTTCTTT	CGGLNTEAFF
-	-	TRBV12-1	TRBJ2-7	TGTGCCAGCAGCTTTTTTCCTAACTACGAGCAGTACTTC	CASSFFPNYEQYF
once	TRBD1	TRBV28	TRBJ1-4	TGTGCCAGCAGCTCCCAGGGGGCGCTCGATGAAAAACTGTTTTTT	CASSSQGALDEKLFF
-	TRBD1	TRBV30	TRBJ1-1	TGTGCCTGGAGGACAGGGATTCGCACTGAAGCTTTCTTT	CAWRTGIRTEAFF
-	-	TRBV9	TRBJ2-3	TGTGCCAGCAGCAACCCAAGGGGAGATACGCAGTATTTT	CASSNPRGDTQYF
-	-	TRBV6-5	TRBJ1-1	TGTGCCAGCAGTCCGGGGGGGGGAAGGTCGGGAGCTTTCTTT	CASSPGGGRSGAFF
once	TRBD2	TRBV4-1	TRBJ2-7	TGCGCCAGCAGCCAAGATGTTAGGCTAGCGGGAGCGCTTTCCTACGAGCAGTACTTC	CASSQDVRLAGALSYEQYF